Listed below are T cell receptor beta chains from one sample, sequenced in a study of T cell responses to AZD1222 COVID-19 vaccine. The repertoire was sequenced with immunoSEQ multiplex PCR; TCRdb's copy has only in-frame clones and lacks some. The sample records 150,000 or so clones, around nine tenths being singletons. Sequencing was performed on peripheral blood, taken on day 0 of AZD1222 vaccination. The receptors shown here come from an adult in good health. CDR3s include the opening cysteine and the closing phenylalanine or tryptophan. The D gene is left open where the match is weak. The size of a clone is reported for some rows only, either as once, few or many, or as a class for expanded clones.

clone_size j_call d_call v_call cdr3_aa cdr3_nt
- TRBJ2-7 TRBD1 TRBV4-1 CASSQPPGQGIYEQYF TGCGCCAGCAGCCAACCTCCGGGACAGGGAATCTACGAGCAGTACTTC
- TRBJ1-1 TRBD1 TRBV23-1 CARPNQGTGGTEAFF TGCGCCAGGCCGAATCAGGGGACAGGGGGCACTGAAGCTTTCTTT
- TRBJ1-1 - TRBV19 CASSMRPGTRNTEAFF TGTGCCAGTAGTATGAGGCCAGGGACTAGGAACACTGAAGCTTTCTTT
- TRBJ2-2 - TRBV18 CASSPGTTVTGELFF TGTGCCAGCTCACCAGGGACGACGGTCACCGGGGAGCTGTTTTTT
- TRBJ2-7 - TRBV7-2 CASSYTGVPYEQYF TGTGCCAGCAGCTACACCGGGGTCCCCTACGAGCAGTACTTC
- TRBJ1-4 - TRBV7-9 CASSPSNEKLFF TGTGCCAGCAGCCCGTCTAATGAAAAACTGTTTTTT
few TRBJ1-4 - TRBV5-1 CASSSGQSTANEKLFF TGCGCCAGCAGCTCCGGACAGTCCACCGCTAATGAAAAACTGTTTTTT
- TRBJ2-7 - TRBV27 CASSLSRNVYEQYF TGTGCCAGCAGTTTGTCTAGGAATGTCTACGAGCAGTACTTC
- TRBJ2-7 - TRBV5-4 CASSRGPDEQYF TGTGCCAGCAGCCGCGGACCCGACGAGCAGTACTTC
- TRBJ2-7 - TRBV5-1 CASSLLTGVEQYF TGCGCCAGCAGCTTGTTAACCGGTGTCGAGCAGTACTTC
- TRBJ1-4 - TRBV3-1/TRBV3-2 CASSQRGTNEKLFF TGTGCCAGCAGCCAACGAGGGACTAATGAAAAACTGTTTTTT
- TRBJ1-3 - TRBV7-2 CASSPAGSWGIGNTIYF TGTGCCAGCAGCCCGGCCGGCTCCTGGGGGATAGGAAACACCATATATTTT
- TRBJ1-5 - TRBV21-1 CASSNRSVVGKNSNQPQHF TGTGCCAGCAGCAATAGATCAGTTGTGGGGAAGAATAGCAATCAGCCCCAGCATTTT
- TRBJ2-2 - TRBV24-1 CATSKWGTGELFF TGTGCCACCAGTAAGTGGGGCACCGGGGAGCTGTTTTTT
- TRBJ2-5 TRBD1 TRBV14 CASSQLGQGQETQYF TGTGCCAGCAGCCAACTCGGACAGGGCCAAGAGACCCAGTACTTC
- TRBJ2-7 - TRBV5-3 CARSLVGSCKGKNSYEQYF TGTGCCAGAAGCTTGGTAGGATCCTGTAAGGGAAAAAATTCCTACGAGCAGTACTTC
- TRBJ2-1 - TRBV6-5 CASLGSPYNEQFF TGTGCCAGTCTAGGGAGTCCCTACAATGAGCAGTTCTTC
- TRBJ1-1 - TRBV7-2 CATRGQTNTEAFF TGTGCGACAAGAGGACAGACGAACACTGAAGCTTTCTTT
- TRBJ1-5 - TRBV7-2 CASSSLNQPQHF TGTGCCAGCAGCTCGTTAAATCAGCCCCAGCATTTT
once TRBJ1-1 - TRBV5-1 CASRTSTTNTEAFF TGCGCCAGCCGAACCTCTACAACTAACACTGAAGCTTTCTTT
- TRBJ2-1 TRBD2 TRBV7-9 CASSPGLAEQFF TGTGCCAGCAGCCCAGGACTAGCGGAGCAGTTCTTC
- TRBJ1-2 - TRBV7-2 CASSPPRENYGYTF TGTGCCAGCAGCCCTCCTCGGGAAAACTATGGCTACACCTTC
- TRBJ2-2 TRBD2 TRBV7-2 CASSPDRRTSGKTTGELFF TGTGCCAGCAGCCCGGACAGGAGAACTAGCGGGAAGACCACCGGGGAGCTGTTTTTT
- TRBJ1-5 - TRBV10-2 CASRRSGDNQPQHF TGCGCCAGCAGGCGGAGTGGGGACAATCAGCCCCAGCATTTT
- TRBJ2-7 - TRBV6-2/TRBV6-3 CASSYGPNGYEQYF TGTGCCAGCAGTTACGGGCCTAATGGGTACGAGCAGTACTTC
- TRBJ2-5 TRBD1 TRBV7-2 CASSSRGQGQETQYF TGTGCCAGCAGCTCCCGGGGACAGGGGCAAGAGACCCAGTACTTC
- TRBJ1-5 - TRBV27 CASSLSPLGQNQPQHF TGTGCCAGCAGTTTATCGCCCCTTGGACAGAATCAGCCCCAGCATTTT
- TRBJ1-1 - TRBV29-1 CSVGLAGSQAFF TGCAGCGTTGGGCTCGCGGGGAGTCAAGCTTTCTTT
- TRBJ2-5 - TRBV5-6 CASSLGVGFFLETQYF TGTGCCAGCAGCTTGGGGGTCGGGTTTTTTCTAGAGACCCAGTACTTC
- TRBJ2-1 TRBD2 TRBV12-5 CASGLLLREAGYNEQFF TGTGCTAGTGGTTTATTACTGCGGGAGGCAGGATACAATGAGCAGTTCTTC
- TRBJ1-5 - TRBV7-6 CASSLYPRGDQPQHF TGTGCCAGCAGCTTATATCCCCGAGGTGATCAGCCCCAGCATTTT
- TRBJ2-1 - TRBV7-3 CASSFSGEQFF TGTGCCAGCAGCTTTAGCGGTGAGCAGTTCTTC
- TRBJ2-5 - TRBV5-6 CASNKGGPSGTQYF TGTGCCAGCAACAAGGGGGGGCCGTCGGGGACCCAGTACTTC
- TRBJ2-1 TRBD2 TRBV7-7 CASSAGTSGTYNEQFF TGTGCTAGCAGCGCCGGGACTAGCGGGACCTACAATGAGCAGTTCTTC
- TRBJ2-3 - TRBV6-1 CASSSSRGTDTQYF TGTGCCAGCAGTTCTAGTAGGGGCACAGATACGCAGTATTTT
- TRBJ1-1 TRBD1 TRBV27 CASSKKGQMNTEAFF TGTGCCAGCAGTAAGAAGGGACAGATGAACACTGAAGCTTTCTTT
- TRBJ2-1 - TRBV20-1 CSARIYNEQFF TGCAGTGCGAGAATTTACAATGAGCAGTTCTTC
- TRBJ2-7 - TRBV24-1 CAGGQTGLKIYEQYF TGTGCCGGCGGACAGACGGGACTAAAAATCTACGAGCAGTACTTC
- TRBJ2-3 - TRBV12-3/TRBV12-4 CASSYSLGDTQYF TGTGCCAGCAGTTATAGCCTGGGTGATACGCAGTATTTT
- TRBJ2-2 - TRBV13 CASSYHPPSGLVGTGELFF TGTGCCAGCAGCTACCATCCCCCATCGGGTCTCGTAGGGACCGGGGAGCTGTTTTTT
- TRBJ1-1 - TRBV27 CASSSLGKGRTEAFF TGTGCCAGCAGTTCCCTGGGAAAAGGTCGCACTGAAGCTTTCTTT